This TCR beta chain was found in a study of OX40 agonist ivuxolimab in advanced cancers. The study in broad terms: Ivuxolimab was an agonistic, fully human IgG2 monoclonal antibody directed against OX40 (CD134), a costimulatory receptor. Partial responses occurred in three dose-escalation patients: two with cutaneous melanoma and one with hepatocellular carcinoma. The dose-escalation cohort was around 83% male with a mean age of approximately 60 years, ranging from roughly 23 to 85. Intravenous ivuxolimab was administered to patients every 2 weeks at six dose levels: 0.01, 0.1, 0.3, 1.5, 3 and 10 mg/kg. The monotherapy dose-escalation portion (N ≈ 50 patients) of the phase I ivuxolimab trial is reported in the paper. Prior anti-PD-1, anti-PD-L1 or anti-CTLA-4 therapy was permitted, and checkpoint inhibitors had been received by 30% to 40% of dose-escalation patients. Peripheral TCRbeta sequencing was intended to test whether TCR sequence diversity was altered and clonal T-cell expansion was caused by ivuxolimab. Among the roughly 50 dose-escalation patients, around 20 had hepatocellular carcinoma, approximately 15 melanoma, 9 renal cell carcinoma and 9 head and neck cancer. Points the paper makes about the study in general: At doses of 0.1 to 3.0 mg/kg, clonal expansion of both CD4+ and CD8+ T cells in blood was seen between baseline and week 6. Low levels of normalized T-cell clonal expansion were also shown by some nonresponding patients. In partial responders in the 0.1-3.0 mg/kg groups, normalized peripheral clonal expansion was found to be among the lowest, especially among CD8+ T cells. After ivuxolimab, CD8+ T cells had more expanded clones than CD4+ T cells on average. Antigen specificity was not determined for the clonally expanded peripheral T cells.

The trial excluded patients who had a history of autoimmune disease or were on systemic immunosuppression. In every dose cohort, peripheral blood was drawn for TCR sequencing at baseline, cycle 4 day 1, and cycle 7 day 1. Samples came from an open-label, multicenter, first-in-human phase I dose-escalation trial of ivuxolimab. The trial enrolled adults with locally advanced or metastatic head and neck squamous cell, hepatocellular, melanoma or renal cell carcinoma. Before TCR sequencing, CD4+ T cells and CD8+ T cells were sorted from peripheral blood as separate populations. For sequencing of the TCRbeta CDR3 region, genomic DNA was extracted from the sorted cells. The immunoSEQ Assay was used for sequencing of TCRbeta CDR3 regions. Sourced from immuneACCESS, this table was stored by TCRdb with only in-frame sequences that have V and J called. A share of the clones is absent; for the studies checked, an unresolved V gene accounts for under half, and the remainder has no known explanation. The sample table shows more than 65,000 clones, and approximately 84% are seen once. Approximately 25% of the sample is in the top ten clones.

Trimming leaves V shorter by 3 bases and J shorter by 8 bases, with the junction holding 10 bases beyond the gene matches. The CDR3 starts with the cysteine, ends with the phenylalanine, and has 15 residues. Here the CDR3 DNA is all that survives: 45 bases in frame from base 1. Reading the germline V gene (reference sequence) gives CDR1 GTSNPN and CDR2 SVGIG. Concerning this clone: Its specific antigen is unknown. Base qualities are not at hand, and no much larger clone is one base apart.

This receptor was obtained from an adult with an advanced solid tumor such as melanoma, head and neck, liver or kidney cancer. Specimen: CD4+ or CD8+ T cells sorted from blood, collected in a trial of the OX40 agonist ivuxolimab. The sequence joins TRBV30 to TRBJ1-6; a stretch of 7 junction bases matches TRBD1. For the CDR3, the sequence is CAWSKTGRSYSPLHF. The nucleotide sequence is given as TGTGCCTGGAGCAAGACAGGGAGGTCGTATTCACCCCTCCACTTT. Extended through the reference TRBV30 and TRBJ1-6 proteins, this CDR3 yields the full variable domain: SQTIHQWPATLVQPVGSPLSLECTVEGTSNPNLYWYRQAAGRGLQLLFYSVGIGQISSEVPQNLSASRPQDRQFILSSKKLLLSDSGFYLCAWSKTGRSYSPLHFGNGTRLTVT.